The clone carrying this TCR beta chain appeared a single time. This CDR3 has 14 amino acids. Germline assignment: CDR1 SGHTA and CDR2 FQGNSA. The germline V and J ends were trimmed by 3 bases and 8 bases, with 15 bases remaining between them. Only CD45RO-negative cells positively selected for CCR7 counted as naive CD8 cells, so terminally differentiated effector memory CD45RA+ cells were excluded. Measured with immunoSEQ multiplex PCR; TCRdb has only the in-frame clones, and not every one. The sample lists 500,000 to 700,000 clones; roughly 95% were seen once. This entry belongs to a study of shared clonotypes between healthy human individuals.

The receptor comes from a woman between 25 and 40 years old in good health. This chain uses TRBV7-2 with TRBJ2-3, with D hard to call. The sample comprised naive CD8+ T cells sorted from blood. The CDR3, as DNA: TGTGCCAGCAGCTTCACGGGCCCCTCGGGTACGCAGTATTTT. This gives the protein CASSFTGPSGTQYF.